This T cell receptor beta chain is drawn from a study of T cells in Graves' hyperthyroidism and ophthalmopathy. This clonotype was observed many times. Its antigen remains unknown. Looked up from germline, CDR1 is DFQATT and CDR2 is SNEGSKA (reference sequence). The CDR3 runs to 15 residues. V shed 3 bases, J shed 2 bases, and the junction held 9 bases outside the gene matches. TCR beta CDR3 region amplification was performed from RNA transcripts. TCR CDR3 underwent first-round RT-PCR with the HTBI primer set. TCRdb fed the multiplex PCR reads into MiXCR, producing one record per CDR3 protein. The sample lists some 760,000 distinct CDR3 sequences; around 15% were seen once. Study results and limitations: A median 6.5 months before onset, the model predicted ophthalmopathy.

Input material: blood. The sequence derives from a woman aged 18-29 years with Graves' hyperthyroidism. V usage is TRBV20-1 and J usage is TRBJ2-5; 7 bases align to TRBD1. The CDR3 here is CSASDYRGGQETQYF. In DNA, the CDR3 is TGCAGTGCTAGTGATTACAGGGGCGGGCAAGAGACCCAGTACTTC.